A single sample gave rise to the 19 T cell receptor beta chains below, sequenced in a study of blood T cell repertoires in COVID-19. Assay: immunoSEQ multiplex PCR; the TCRdb copy retains only in-frame clones and omits some. The sample lists around 340,000 clones, 65% to 90% occurring once. The specimen was peripheral blood. These receptors originate from a woman aged 55-69 years with COVID-19, enrolled during active disease.

The CDR3 nucleotides are TGTGCCAGCAGCCTAAGACAGGGGGCGCGCTACAATGAGCAGTTCTTC. Its protein is CASSLRQGARYNEQFF. J is TRBJ2-1 and V is TRBV7-3; TRBD1 aligns across 10 bases. Trimming at V came to 5 bases and at J to 3 bases, leaving 7 bases not matched to a gene. The length of the CDR3 is 16 residues. In germline, CDR1 is SGHTA, CDR2 FQGTGA.

The chain is built from TRBV7-3 and TRBJ1-1; D unclear. V lost 5 bases and J lost 11, with 24 bases in between. CDR1 is SGHTA and CDR2 is FQGTGA in the germline V gene. The CDR3 contains 15 residues. The CDR3 DNA sequence: TGTGCCAGCAGCCCAATTATCAACTCTCCCGCGGCGGCTTTCTTT. Its translation is CASSPIINSPAAAFF.

This clone was seen a handful of times. The chain recombines TRBV15 with TRBJ1-2; maybe TRBD1 (6 bases). The CDR3 has 12 amino acids. Germline CDR1 LNHNV, CDR2 YYDKDF (reference sequence). The V end was cut by 8 bases, the J end by 2 bases, with 9 bases between. The CDR3 loop reads CATSQGNYGYTF. The CDR3 DNA sequence: TGTGCCACCTCGCAGGGGAACTATGGCTACACCTTC.

The gene calls are TRBV7-8 and TRBJ2-5, with unresolved D. Per the germline V gene, CDR1 is SGHVS and CDR2 is FQNEAQ. This CDR3 spans 16 amino acids. The V end lost 5 bases, the J end lost 0 bases, and 16 bases lay between the germline ends. DNA for the CDR3: TGTGCCAGCAGCAATCCCAAACACAAGTACCAAGAGACCCAGTACTTC. Translating it yields CASSNPKHKYQETQYF.

This clone was detected only once. The chain carries TRBV19 and TRBJ1-2; a weak D match, TRBD1 (6 bases). CDR1 is LNHDA, CDR2 SQIVND, per germline (reference sequence). This CDR3 is 13 amino acids long. V dropped 7 bases and J dropped 5 bases, with 14 bases sitting between them. The CDR3 DNA sequence: TGTGCCAGTACGACCGGACAGACTTATGGCTACACCTTC. It codes for CASTTGQTYGYTF. Supplemented by reference TRBV19 and TRBJ1-2, the full variable domain reads DGGITQSPKYLFRKEGQNVTLSCEQNLNHDAMYWYRQDPGQGLRLIYYSQIVNDFQKGDIAEGYSVSREKKESFPLTVTSAQKNPTAFYLCASTTGQTYGYTFGSGTRLTVV.

This clone has just one count. The chain is built from TRBV9 and TRBJ1-2; 9 positions match TRBD1. The germline V gene encodes CDR1 SGDLS and CDR2 YYNGEE. The ends lost 1 base at V and 8 bases at J; junction bases unmatched: 9. The CDR3 loop spans 15 amino acids. The CDR3 DNA follows: TGTGCCAGCAGCGTACCGGACAGGGGACGTTGGGGCTACACCTTC. Its translation is CASSVPDRGRWGYTF. Using reference TRBV9 and TRBJ1-2 for the parts outside the CDR3, the full variable domain is DSGVTQTPKHLITATGQRVTLRCSPRSGDLSVYWYQQSLDQGLQFLIQYYNGEERAKGNILERFSAQQFPDLHSELNLSSLELGDSALYFCASSVPDRGRWGYTFGSGTRLTVV.

The rearrangement uses TRBV5-1 and TRBJ1-2; TRBD1 matches at 7 bases. Germline V gene data show CDR1 as SGHRS and CDR2 as YFSETQ. Losses at the gene ends were 7 bases for V and 2 bases for J; bases not matched to a gene: 11. This CDR3 region has 15 residues. The CDR3 DNA sequence: TGCGCCAGCGGTTTTAACAGGGGCCTAAACTATGGCTACACCTTC. Translated, it gives CASGFNRGLNYGYTF.

V and J are TRBV29-1 and TRBJ1-1; 7 bases are shared with TRBD1. This CDR3 region has 13 residues. CDR1 and CDR2 from the germline V gene are SQVTM and ANQGSEA. The V segment lost 3 bases and the J segment 6 bases; nucleotides outside the gene matches: 7. CDR3 sequence: CSVDRGEVAEAFF. As DNA, the CDR3 is TGCAGCGTTGACAGGGGGGAGGTCGCTGAAGCTTTCTTT.

This chain's CDR3 is CASSSPGGEETQYF. The CDR3 DNA follows: TGTGCCAGCAGTTCCCCGGGAGGGGAAGAGACCCAGTACTTC. V usage is TRBV28 and J usage is TRBJ2-5, with 8 bases matching TRBD2. The germline V gene encodes CDR1 MDHEN and CDR2 SYDVKM. The CDR3 sequence is 14 residues long. Trimming removed 4 bases from V and 3 bases from J; junction bases left unmatched: 4.

The chain employs TRBV15 and TRBJ1-1; 7 bases map to TRBD1. The CDR3 has 13 residues. Germline V gene data show CDR1 as LNHNV and CDR2 as YYDKDF (reference sequence). V lost 5 bases to trimming and J lost 6 bases; unmatched junction nucleotides: 6. The CDR3 region has the DNA TGTGCCACCAGCTCCCGAAGGGGGCCTGAAGCTTTCTTT. Its protein product is CATSSRRGPEAFF.

The rearrangement links TRBV5-1 to TRBJ1-4, with 9 bases fitting TRBD1. CDR1 and CDR2 from the germline V gene are SGHRS and YFSETQ. The CDR3 loop spans 15 amino acids. V was pared by 4 bases and J by 1 base, with 2 bases of the junction left unmatched. For the CDR3, the DNA is TGCGCCAGCAGCAAGGACAGGGGAACTAATGAAAAACTGTTTTTT. Translation: CASSKDRGTNEKLFF.

This clone was picked up one time. This sequence joins TRBV5-1 and TRBJ1-4, with a possible D match to TRBD1 (6 bases). This CDR3 is built from 17 residues. Trimming cost V 4 bases and J 0 bases, with 16 bases left between them. Germline CDR1 reads SGHRS; CDR2 reads YFSETQ. The CDR3 DNA sequence: TGCGCCAGCAGCAGAGGGACACAGAGTACAACTAATGAAAAACTGTTTTTT. It encodes CASSRGTQSTTNEKLFF.

The rearrangement joins TRBV4-1 to TRBJ1-1; no clear D. The CDR3 length is 14 residues. Germline-derived CDR1 and CDR2 are MGHRA and YSYEKL. With 0 bases removed from V and 6 bases from J, the gap between germline ends came to 11 bases. CDR3 region: CASSQEPGSAEAFF. The CDR3 region has the DNA TGCGCCAGCAGCCAAGAACCGGGGAGTGCTGAAGCTTTCTTT.

V usage is TRBV6-2 or TRBV6-3 and J usage is TRBJ2-7; TRBD1 is a possible D gene (5 bases). Germline CDR1 MNHEY, CDR2 SVGEGT. The CDR3 consists of 13 residues. V lost 2 bases, J lost 2 bases, and 7 bases lay in between. In DNA, the CDR3 is TGTGCCAGCAGTTACGGACAACCCTACGAGCAGTACTTC. The encoded protein is CASSYGQPYEQYF.

The CDR3, as DNA: TGTGCCAGCAGCCAAGACATCAGGGTCGGGCGGGGCTACACCTTC. As protein: CASSQDIRVGRGYTF. This chain joins TRBV3-1 (or the pseudogene TRBV3-2) and TRBJ1-2; a possible D gene is TRBD1 (5 bases). The germline gives CDR1 LGHDT, CDR2 YNNKEL (reference sequence). V was trimmed by 0 bases and J by 8 bases, leaving 16 bases between them. There are 15 residues in the CDR3.

This clone was recorded only once. The CDR3 DNA sequence: TGTGCCAGCAGCCAAGCCGGGGGGTACTACGAGCAGTACTTC. Translated: CASSQAGGYYEQYF. The rearrangement uses TRBV14 and TRBJ2-7; 7 bases line up with TRBD2. The CDR3 has 14 residues. V trimming: 1 base; J trimming: 3 bases; junction bases outside the gene matches: 3. CDR1 is SGHDN, CDR2 FVKESK, per germline.

This chain uses TRBV3-1 (or the pseudogene TRBV3-2) with TRBJ1-2, with 8 positions matching TRBD1. The CDR3 runs 13 residues. J gave up 7 bases and V 3 bases, and 4 bases lay outside the gene matches. Germline V gives CDR1 LGHDT, CDR2 YNNKEL (reference sequence). The CDR3 loop is CASSHQGASGYTF. In DNA form, the CDR3 reads TGTGCCAGCAGCCACCAGGGGGCGTCTGGCTACACCTTC.

The gene calls are TRBV29-1 and TRBJ1-1, with D unresolved. CDR1 is SQVTM, CDR2 ANQGSEA, per germline. With 1 base removed from V and 5 bases from J, the gap between germline ends came to 8 bases. The CDR3 is made up of 12 amino acids. This CDR3 reads CSVEVAGTEAFF. The DNA of the CDR3 is TGCAGCGTTGAAGTAGCGGGGACTGAAGCTTTCTTT. The whole variable domain, filled in from reference TRBV29-1 and TRBJ1-1, reads SAVISQKPSRDICQRGTSLTIQCQVDSQVTMMFWYRQQPGQSLTLIATANQGSEATYESGFVIDKFPISRPNLTFSTLTVSNMSPEDSSIYLCSVEVAGTEAFFGQGTRLTVV.

This chain links TRBV27 with TRBJ2-3; 9 nucleotides match TRBD1. Germline V gene sequence: CDR1 MNHEY, CDR2 SMNVEV (reference sequence). With 3 bases clipped from V and 5 bases from J, the junction kept 12 bases outside the gene matches. This CDR3 has 17 residues. CDR3 protein: CASSFVPGQGLLDTQYF. As DNA, the CDR3 is TGTGCCAGCAGTTTTGTCCCGGGACAGGGACTGTTAGATACGCAGTATTTT.